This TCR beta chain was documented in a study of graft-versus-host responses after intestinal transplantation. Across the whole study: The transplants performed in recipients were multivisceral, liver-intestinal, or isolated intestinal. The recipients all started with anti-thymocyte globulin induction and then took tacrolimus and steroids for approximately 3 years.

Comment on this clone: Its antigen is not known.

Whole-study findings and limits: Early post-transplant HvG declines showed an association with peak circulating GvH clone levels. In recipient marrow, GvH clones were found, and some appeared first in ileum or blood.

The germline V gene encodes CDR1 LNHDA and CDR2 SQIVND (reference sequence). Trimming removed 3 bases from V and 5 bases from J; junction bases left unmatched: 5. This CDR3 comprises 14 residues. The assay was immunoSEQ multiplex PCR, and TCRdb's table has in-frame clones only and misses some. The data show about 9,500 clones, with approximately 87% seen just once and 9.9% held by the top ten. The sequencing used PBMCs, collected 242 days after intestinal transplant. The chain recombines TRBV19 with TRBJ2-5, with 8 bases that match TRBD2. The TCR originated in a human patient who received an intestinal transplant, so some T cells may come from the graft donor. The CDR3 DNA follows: TGTGCCAGTAGTATCAGCGGGAGAATGGAGACCCAGTACTTC. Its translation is CASSISGRMETQYF. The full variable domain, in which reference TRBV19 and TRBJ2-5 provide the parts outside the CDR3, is DGGITQSPKYLFRKEGQNVTLSCEQNLNHDAMYWYRQDPGQGLRLIYYSQIVNDFQKGDIAEGYSVSREKKESFPLTVTSAQKNPTAFYLCASSISGRMETQYFGPGTRLLVL.